Below, 17 T cell receptor beta chains from the same sample are listed, as sequenced in a study of beta chain features in type 1 diabetes (dated by TCRdb to 2016 to 2019). The library was generated by the immunoSEQ multiplex PCR assay. All of the isolated RNA was reverse transcribed with the High Capacity cDNA Reverse Transcription Kit, so expressed TCRB transcripts were sequenced. Imported from immuneACCESS, the table was reduced by TCRdb to in-frame sequences with V and J called. These copies leave out some clones; in studies compared against another copy, an unresolved V gene accounts for under half, and the cause of the remainder is not known. The sample profile shows about 160,000 clones; roughly 8% of them were found once. The ten most abundant clones make up approximately 0.69% of the sample. The sequenced sample consisted of central memory CD4+ T cells from blood. All receptors come from a young man in good health.

This chain joins TRBV5-4 and TRBJ2-7, with 11 bases lining up with TRBD2. The CDR3 runs 13 residues. Germline CDR1 is SGHNT and CDR2 is YYREEE (reference sequence). Trimming removed 2 bases from V and 6 bases from J; junction bases left unmatched: 1. DNA of the CDR3: TGTGCCAGCAGCTTCCTAGCGGGAGGCGAGCAGTACTTC. This gives the protein CASSFLAGGEQYF.

The chain combines TRBV5-4 with TRBJ2-3; 8 nucleotides align to TRBD1. The germline V gene encodes CDR1 SGHNT and CDR2 YYREEE (reference sequence). The CDR3 length is 15 residues. V shed 0 bases and J 1 base; nucleotides not matched to a gene: 1. The CDR3 region has the DNA TGTGCCAGCAGCTTGGAGGGACAGGGCACAGATACGCAGTATTTT. Translation: CASSLEGQGTDTQYF.

This clone was seen more than once but under ten times. V gene TRBV7-3 combines with J gene TRBJ2-3; D is undetermined. Trimming cost V 0 bases and J 4 bases, with 14 bases left between them. This CDR3 spans 16 amino acids. CDR1 and CDR2 from the germline V gene are SGHTA and FQGTGA. CDR3 sequence (DNA): TGTGCCAGCAGCTTAACGGGCCGAACTGCCGCAGATACGCAGTATTTT. This gives the protein CASSLTGRTAADTQYF. Variable domain in full (rest from reference TRBV7-3 and TRBJ2-3): GAGVSQTPSNKVTEKGKYVELRCDPISGHTALYWYRQSLGQGPEFLIYFQGTGAADDSGLPNDRFFAVRPEGSVSTLKIQRTERGDSAVYLCASSLTGRTAADTQYFGPGTRLTVL.

The rearrangement links TRBV7-9 to TRBJ2-3; 7 bases line up with TRBD2. The CDR3 has 15 amino acids. Unmatched junction bases numbered 10, after V lost 5 bases and J lost 5 bases. CDR1 SEHNR and CDR2 FQNEAQ come from the germline V gene (reference sequence). The CDR3 region has the DNA TGTGCCAGCAGCCAATCTGGGACTACCGGAGATACGCAGTATTTT. Translated, it gives CASSQSGTTGDTQYF.

The chain recombines TRBV6-4 with TRBJ2-7; D gene ambiguous. V lost 5 bases, J lost 6 bases, and 14 bases lay in between. CDR3 length: 13 amino acids. The germline V gene encodes CDR1 MRHNA and CDR2 SNTAGT. This CDR3 is CASSQILRSEQYF. The DNA of the CDR3 is TGTGCCAGCAGTCAAATCTTACGGAGCGAGCAGTACTTC.

The rearrangement links TRBV28 to TRBJ2-1; TRBD2 matches 7 bases. This CDR3 spans 14 amino acids. The V and J ends lost 6 bases and 7 bases, in that order; junction bases with no gene match: 9. Germline assignment: CDR1 MDHEN and CDR2 SYDVKM. For the CDR3, the DNA is TGTGCCAGCAGCCCCCTCGGGGGAGGGAATGAGCAGTTCTTC. Residues: CASSPLGGGNEQFF.

This clone was seen at least ten times. This chain uses TRBV13 with TRBJ2-3; 12 bases are a match to TRBD2. The CDR3 length is 15 residues. Per the germline V gene, CDR1 is PRHDT and CDR2 is FYEKMQ (reference sequence). The ends lost 5 bases at V and 6 bases at J; junction bases unmatched: 6. CDR3 region: CASSQELAGGDTQYF. The CDR3 nucleotides read TGTGCCAGCAGCCAAGAGCTAGCGGGAGGGGATACGCAGTATTTT.

This clone was seen many times. J is TRBJ2-5 and V is TRBV7-9; D is possibly TRBD2 (5 bases). The CDR3 has 14 amino acids. Trimming pared 0 bases from V and 4 bases from J, leaving 9 bases between. The germline gives CDR1 SEHNR, CDR2 FQNEAQ (reference sequence). The CDR3 sequence: CASSLALAPETQYF. DNA for the CDR3: TGTGCCAGCAGCTTAGCGCTAGCCCCAGAGACCCAGTACTTC.

The gene calls are TRBV29-1 and TRBJ2-3; TRBD2 agrees at 13 bases. CDR3 length: 15 amino acids. CDR1 and CDR2 from the germline V gene are SQVTM and ANQGSEA. Trimming at V came to 7 bases and at J to 2 bases, leaving 6 bases not matched to a gene. CDR3 amino acids: CSGRGTSGITDTQYF. DNA of the CDR3: TGCAGCGGGCGAGGGACTAGCGGGATCACAGATACGCAGTATTTT.

This clone was picked up a small number of times. This rearrangement joins TRBV5-1 to TRBJ2-3; D remains ambiguous. This CDR3 is built from 12 residues. CDR1 and CDR2 from the germline V gene are SGHRS and YFSETQ. V dropped 4 bases and J dropped 2 bases, with 5 bases sitting between them. For the CDR3, the DNA is TGCGCCAGCAGCACAGACACAGATACGCAGTATTTT. Amino acid sequence: CASSTDTDTQYF.

Concerning this clone itself: This specimen includes other DNA sequences encoding the same CDR3. The chain couples TRBV9 to TRBJ2-2; D is ambiguous. Deletions cut 2 bases from V and 7 bases from J, with 6 bases between. The CDR3 runs to 12 residues. Germline V gene sequence: CDR1 SGDLS, CDR2 YYNGEE. The CDR3 sequence is CASSVFNGELFF. For the CDR3, the DNA is TGTGCCAGCAGCGTTTTCAACGGGGAGCTGTTTTTT.

This clone has more than one count but fewer than ten. The chain recombines TRBV18 with TRBJ1-2; 8 positions agree with TRBD1. The CDR3 loop spans 14 amino acids. J was trimmed by 6 bases and V by 5 bases; bases with no gene match: 8. The germline gives CDR1 KGHSH, CDR2 LQKENI. CDR3 residues: CASSTTQGADGYTF. The CDR3 region has the DNA TGTGCCAGCTCAACCACCCAGGGGGCGGATGGCTACACCTTC.

V is TRBV11-2 and J is TRBJ2-1; 13 bases map to TRBD2. CDR1 and CDR2 from the germline V gene are SGHAT and FQNNGV. Trimming took 5 bases from V and 6 from J; bases not matched to a gene: 10. The CDR3 is 17 residues long. The CDR3 is CASSPILGLAGANEQFF. CDR3 nucleotides: TGTGCCAGCAGCCCAATCCTCGGACTAGCGGGAGCCAATGAGCAGTTCTTC.

This clone was found a few times. The genes are TRBV25-1 and TRBJ2-7; tentative D call: TRBD2 (5 bases). Germline V lookup: CDR1 MGHDK, CDR2 SYGVNS. The germline V and J ends were trimmed by 3 bases and 5 bases, with 17 bases remaining between them. This CDR3 has 15 residues. CDR3 sequence: CASSDGLVQADEQYF. Here the CDR3 DNA reads TGTGCCAGCAGTGACGGGTTGGTTCAAGCGGACGAGCAGTACTTC.

This clone has ten or more counts. V is TRBV30 and J is TRBJ1-5; 8 bases fit TRBD1. The V gene's germline CDR1 is GTSNPN and CDR2 SVGIG (reference sequence). The CDR3 covers 13 residues. V lost 2 bases to trimming and J lost 6 bases; unmatched junction nucleotides: 3. The CDR3 DNA is TGTGCCTGGAGTTTTACAGGGGGTCAGCCCCAGCATTTT. Translation gives CAWSFTGGQPQHF.

This clone has a handful of counts. The chain has TRBV2 and TRBJ1-1, with 9 bases matching TRBD1. Germline lookup yields CDR1 SNHLY and CDR2 FYNNEI. V gave up 4 bases and J gave up 1 base; unmatched junction bases: 4. The CDR3 is 15 amino acids. CDR3: CASSVRQGGNTEAFF. CDR3 DNA sequence: TGTGCCAGCAGTGTCAGACAGGGGGGGAACACTGAAGCTTTCTTT.

This clone has at least ten counts. The CDR3 sequence is CASSSTGGHEQFF. The CDR3 bases are TGTGCCAGCAGCTCTACGGGGGGCCATGAGCAGTTCTTC. This rearrangement joins TRBV5-6 to TRBJ2-1; perhaps TRBD2 as D (7 bases). The germline gives CDR1 SGHDT, CDR2 YYEEEE. V lost 3 bases and J lost 8, with 12 bases in between. The CDR3 has 13 amino acids.